The rows below give T cell receptor beta chains drawn from one sample of a study of siplizumab effects on memory and regulatory T cells. The method was immunoSEQ multiplex PCR; TCRdb's version includes in-frame clones alone and lacks a portion of them. The table includes around 61,000 clones, around 97% detected once. The sample was naive CD8+ T cells sorted from blood. The source is a human donor in good health. The conserved cysteine and the conserved F or W are not part of the CDR3 here.

v_gene	j_gene	CDR3aa
TRBV7-8	TRBJ2-5	ASSLVWGSGETQY
TRBV6-1	TRBJ2-7	ASSEGPGQGNDEQY
TRBV5-8	TRBJ2-1	ASSLSTIGGGEQF
TRBV7-2	TRBJ2-2	ASSLESPGELF
TRBV27	TRBJ2-5	ASSPWTGGEQTQY
TRBV9	TRBJ2-7	ASSGGLVAAYEQY
TRBV30	TRBJ2-3	AWSVQAGGTDTQY
TRBV12-5	TRBJ2-5	ASGLVGSGEQETQY
TRBV2	TRBJ2-7	ASSEGGRPYEQY
TRBV6-5	TRBJ2-1	ASSYSGENEQF
TRBV27	TRBJ1-2	ASSLSQGDGYT
TRBV15	TRBJ2-1	ATSGWDRNSYNEQF
TRBV2	TRBJ2-1	ASSESYGGYNEQF
TRBV7-9	TRBJ2-2	ASSSPRTGELF
TRBV11-3	TRBJ2-1	ASSARDPGSYNEQF
TRBV4-1	TRBJ2-1	ASSQADRESSYNEQF